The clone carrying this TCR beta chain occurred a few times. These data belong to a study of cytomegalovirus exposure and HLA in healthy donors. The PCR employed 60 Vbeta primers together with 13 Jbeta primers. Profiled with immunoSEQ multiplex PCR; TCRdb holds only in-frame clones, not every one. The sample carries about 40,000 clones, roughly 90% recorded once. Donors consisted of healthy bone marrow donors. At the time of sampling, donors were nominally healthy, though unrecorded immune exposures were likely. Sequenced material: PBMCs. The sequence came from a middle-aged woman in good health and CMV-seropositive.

CDR3 coding DNA: TGTGCCAGCAGTGTTTCTAGCGGGGGGTCCACAGATACGCAGTATTTT. It translates to CASSVSSGGSTDTQYF. The chain links TRBV6-1 to TRBJ2-3; TRBD2 matches 11 bases. The CDR3 is 16 residues long. CDR1 MNHNS and CDR2 SASEGT come from the germline V gene. The V segment lost 4 bases and the J segment 2 bases; nucleotides outside the gene matches: 5.